This T cell receptor beta chain appears in the sequencing data of a study of blood T cell repertoires in COVID-19. Study as a whole: Collection of acute and convalescent COVID-19 samples took place in the United States, Italy and Spain.

CDR1 is KGHSH and CDR2 is LQKENI in the germline V gene. The CDR3 extends over 16 amino acids. V was shortened by 6 bases and J by 1 base, with 16 bases between the two germline ends. Study processing details: Reference gene primer amplification yielded estimated nucleated cell counts. TCRdb's copy holds only in-frame clones and misses some; the assay was immunoSEQ multiplex PCR. The DNA gave D and trimming, while V, J and clone size come from that table. The profile shows approximately 260,000 clones, about 89% of them singletons. The receptor's source is a woman under 30 who had recovered from COVID-19. Sequenced: PBMCs or T cells enriched from blood (not recorded which). The V gene is TRBV18, the J gene TRBJ2-1; D perhaps matches TRBD2 (5 bases). CDR3 sequence: CASSPQRSLSYNEQFF. CDR3 DNA: TGTGCCAGCTCGCCTCAGCGGTCTCTGTCCTACAATGAGCAGTTCTTC.